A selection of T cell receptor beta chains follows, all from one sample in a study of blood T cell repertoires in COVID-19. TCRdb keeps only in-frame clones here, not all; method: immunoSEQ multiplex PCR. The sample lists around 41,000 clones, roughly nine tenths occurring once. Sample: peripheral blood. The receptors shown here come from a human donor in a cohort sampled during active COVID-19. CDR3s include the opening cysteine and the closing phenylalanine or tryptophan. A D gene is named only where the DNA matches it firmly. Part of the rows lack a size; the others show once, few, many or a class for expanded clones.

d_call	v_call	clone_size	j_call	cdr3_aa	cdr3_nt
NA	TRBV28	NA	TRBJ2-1	CASSSYNEQFF	TGTGCCAGCAGCTCTTACAATGAGCAGTTCTTC
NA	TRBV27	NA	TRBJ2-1	CASILTGLSSYNEQFF	TGTGCCAGCATCCTGACGGGACTGAGCTCCTACAATGAGCAGTTCTTC
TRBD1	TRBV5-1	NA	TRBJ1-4	CASSLGLQGSIRKLFF	TGCGCCAGCAGCTTGGGCCTACAGGGGTCGATTCGAAAACTGTTTTTT
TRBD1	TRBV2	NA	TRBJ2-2	CASRRGQRTGELFF	TGTGCCAGCAGAAGGGGACAGAGAACCGGGGAGCTGTTTTTT
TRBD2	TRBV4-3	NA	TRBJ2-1	CASSQDWASGVIEQFF	TGCGCCAGCAGCCAAGATTGGGCTAGCGGGGTGATTGAGCAGTTCTTC
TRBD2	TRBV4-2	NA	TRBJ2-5	CASSQPGLALETQYF	TGTGCCAGCAGCCAACCGGGACTAGCGCTGGAGACCCAGTACTTC
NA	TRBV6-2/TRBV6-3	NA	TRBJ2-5	CASSLGGPTGYETQYF	TGTGCCAGCAGTCTGGGGGGACCGACAGGGTACGAGACCCAGTACTTC
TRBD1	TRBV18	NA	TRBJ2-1	CASISGTGQANEQFF	TGTGCCAGCATTTCGGGGACAGGGCAGGCCAATGAGCAGTTCTTC
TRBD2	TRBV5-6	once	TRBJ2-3	CASSLAGDTQYF	TGTGCCAGCAGCCTAGCGGGAGATACGCAGTATTTT
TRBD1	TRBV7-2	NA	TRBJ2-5	CASSREQGETQYF	TGTGCCAGCAGCCGAGAACAGGGGGAGACCCAGTACTTC
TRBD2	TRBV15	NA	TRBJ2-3	CATSSGGATDTQYF	TGTGCCACCAGCAGCGGGGGGGCCACAGATACGCAGTATTTT
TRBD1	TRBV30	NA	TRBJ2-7	CAWVHRGTGGAASYEQYF	TGTGCCTGGGTTCATCGGGGGACAGGGGGCGCGGCATCCTACGAGCAGTACTTC
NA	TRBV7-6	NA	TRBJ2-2	CASSRTPQAGELFF	TGTGCCAGCAGCCGAACCCCCCAGGCCGGGGAGCTGTTTTTT
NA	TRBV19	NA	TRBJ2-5	CASSISGTSPETQYF	TGTGCCAGTAGTATTAGTGGGACATCCCCAGAGACCCAGTACTTC
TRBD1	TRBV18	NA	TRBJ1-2	CASSQIPGTGTYGYTF	TGTGCCAGCTCCCAAATACCCGGGACAGGGACCTATGGCTACACCTTC
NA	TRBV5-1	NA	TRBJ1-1	CASSRGMNTEAFF	TGCGCCAGCAGCCGGGGGATGAACACTGAAGCTTTCTTT
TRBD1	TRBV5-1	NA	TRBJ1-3	CASSTLTGSNTIYF	TGCGCCAGCAGCACTCTGACAGGGTCAAACACCATATATTTT
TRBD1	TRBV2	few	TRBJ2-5	CASSEGQGIIQETQYF	TGTGCCAGCAGCGAGGGACAGGGGATAATTCAAGAGACCCAGTACTTC
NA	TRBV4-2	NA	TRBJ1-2	CASSQTGWGDGYTF	TGTGCCAGCAGCCAGACCGGGTGGGGGGATGGCTACACCTTC
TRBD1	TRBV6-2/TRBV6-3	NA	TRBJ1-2	CASSSPKTGGNYGYTF	TGTGCCAGCAGTTCCCCGAAGACAGGGGGCAACTATGGCTACACCTTC
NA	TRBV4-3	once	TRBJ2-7	CASSQEGFTSSQYAYEQYF	TGCGCCAGCAGCCAAGAAGGGTTTACTAGTTCCCAATATGCTTACGAGCAGTACTTC
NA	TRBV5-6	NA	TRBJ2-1	CASSFRLGTLYNEQFF	TGTGCCAGCAGCTTCCGTCTGGGCACTCTCTACAATGAGCAGTTCTTC
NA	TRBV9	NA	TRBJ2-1	CASSVRTGAKMNEQFF	TGTGCCAGCAGCGTAAGGACTGGCGCAAAAATGAATGAGCAGTTCTTC
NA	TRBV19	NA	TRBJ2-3	CATADEGADTQYF	TGTGCCACCGCCGACGAGGGAGCGGATACGCAGTATTTT
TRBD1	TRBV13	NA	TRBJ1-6	CASSPDRGASPLHF	TGTGCCAGCAGCCCCGACAGGGGGGCTTCACCCCTCCACTTT
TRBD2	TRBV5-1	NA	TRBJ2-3	CASSLGGGADTQYF	TGCGCCAGCAGCTTGGGCGGGGGGGCAGATACGCAGTATTTT
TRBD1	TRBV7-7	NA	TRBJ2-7	CASSLVTGDEQYF	TGTGCCAGCAGCTTAGTCACAGGGGACGAGCAGTACTTC
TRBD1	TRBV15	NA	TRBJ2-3	CATSRRQGRDTQYF	TGTGCCACCAGCAGAAGACAGGGAAGGGATACGCAGTATTTT
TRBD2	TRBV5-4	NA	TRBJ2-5	CASSLLAGAGETQYF	TGTGCCAGCAGCTTGCTAGCGGGGGCGGGGGAGACCCAGTACTTC